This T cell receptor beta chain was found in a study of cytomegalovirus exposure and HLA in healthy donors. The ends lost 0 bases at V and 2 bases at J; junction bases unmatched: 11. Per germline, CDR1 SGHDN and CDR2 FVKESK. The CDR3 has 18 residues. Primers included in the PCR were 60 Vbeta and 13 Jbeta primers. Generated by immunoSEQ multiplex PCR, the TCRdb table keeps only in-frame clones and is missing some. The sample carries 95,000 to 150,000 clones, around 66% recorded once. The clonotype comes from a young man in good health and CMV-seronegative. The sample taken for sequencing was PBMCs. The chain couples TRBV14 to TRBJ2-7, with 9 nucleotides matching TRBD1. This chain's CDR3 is CASSQDLLQGARAYEQYF. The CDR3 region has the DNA TGTGCCAGCAGCCAAGACCTACTACAGGGGGCGAGAGCCTACGAGCAGTACTTC.